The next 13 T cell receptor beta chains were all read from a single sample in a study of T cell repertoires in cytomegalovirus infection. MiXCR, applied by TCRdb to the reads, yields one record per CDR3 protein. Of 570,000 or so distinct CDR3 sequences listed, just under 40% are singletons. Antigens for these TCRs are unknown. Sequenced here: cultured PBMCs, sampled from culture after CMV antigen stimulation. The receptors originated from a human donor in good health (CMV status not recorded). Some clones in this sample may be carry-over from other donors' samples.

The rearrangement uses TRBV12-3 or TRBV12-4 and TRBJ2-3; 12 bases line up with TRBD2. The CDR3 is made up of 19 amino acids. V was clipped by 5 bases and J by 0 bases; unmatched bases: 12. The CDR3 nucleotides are TGTGCCAGCAGTCCCGGGCCACTAGCGGGGGGAACGAGCACAGATACGCAGTATTTT. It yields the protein CASSPGPLAGGTSTDTQYF.

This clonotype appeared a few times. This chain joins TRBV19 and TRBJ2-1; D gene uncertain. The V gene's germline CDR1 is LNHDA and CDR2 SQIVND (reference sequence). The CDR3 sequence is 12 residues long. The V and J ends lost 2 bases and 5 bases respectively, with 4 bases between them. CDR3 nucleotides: TGTGCCAGTAGTATAAACGACAATGAGCAGTTCTTC. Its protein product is CASSINDNEQFF.

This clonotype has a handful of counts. CDR3 amino acids: CASSLAGQVNTEAFF. The CDR3 DNA reads TGCGCCAGCAGCTTGGCCGGACAGGTGAACACTGAAGCTTTCTTT. The rearrangement links TRBV5-1 to TRBJ1-1; 7 positions agree with TRBD1. Germline V gives CDR1 SGHRS, CDR2 YFSETQ. After removal of 0 bases from V and 0 bases from J, the junction contained 2 bases not matched to a gene. The CDR3 spans 15 residues.

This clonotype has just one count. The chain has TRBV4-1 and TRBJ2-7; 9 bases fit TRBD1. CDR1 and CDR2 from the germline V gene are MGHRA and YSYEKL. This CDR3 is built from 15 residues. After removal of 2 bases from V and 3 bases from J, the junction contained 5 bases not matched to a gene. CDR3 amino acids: CASSQSTGGFYEQYF. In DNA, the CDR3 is TGCGCCAGCAGCCAATCCACAGGGGGCTTCTACGAGCAGTACTTC.

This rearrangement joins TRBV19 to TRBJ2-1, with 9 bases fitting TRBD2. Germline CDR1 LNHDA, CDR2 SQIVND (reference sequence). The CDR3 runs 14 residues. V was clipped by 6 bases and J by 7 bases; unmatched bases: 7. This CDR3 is CASRVSGSRNEQFF. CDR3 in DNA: TGTGCCAGTAGGGTTAGCGGGAGTCGGAATGAGCAGTTCTTC.

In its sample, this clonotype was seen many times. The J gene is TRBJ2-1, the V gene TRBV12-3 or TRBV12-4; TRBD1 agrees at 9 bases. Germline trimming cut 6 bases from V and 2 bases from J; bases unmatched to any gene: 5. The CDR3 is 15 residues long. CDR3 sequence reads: CASSPGTGTYNEQFF. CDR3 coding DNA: TGTGCCAGCAGCCCCGGGACAGGGACCTACAATGAGCAGTTCTTC.

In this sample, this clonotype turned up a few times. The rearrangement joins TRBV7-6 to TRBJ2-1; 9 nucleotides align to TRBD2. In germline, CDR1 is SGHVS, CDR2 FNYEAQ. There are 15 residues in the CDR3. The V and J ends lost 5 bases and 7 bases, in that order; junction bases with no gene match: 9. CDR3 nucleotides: TGTGCCAGCAGCCCCCCTCTAGCGGGACGTAATGAGCAGTTCTTC. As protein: CASSPPLAGRNEQFF. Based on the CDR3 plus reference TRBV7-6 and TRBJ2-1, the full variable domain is GAGVSQSPRYKVTKRGQDVALRCDPISGHVSLYWYRQALGQGPEFLTYFNYEAQQDKSGLPNDRFSAERPEGSISTLTIQRTEQRDSAMYRCASSPPLAGRNEQFFGPGTRLTVL.

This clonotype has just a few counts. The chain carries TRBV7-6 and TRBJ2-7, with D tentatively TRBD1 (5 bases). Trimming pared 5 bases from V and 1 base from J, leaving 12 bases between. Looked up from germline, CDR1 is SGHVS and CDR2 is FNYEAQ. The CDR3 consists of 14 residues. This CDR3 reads CASSGARVSYEQYF. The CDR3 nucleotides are TGTGCCAGCAGCGGAGCCAGGGTTTCCTACGAGCAGTACTTC.

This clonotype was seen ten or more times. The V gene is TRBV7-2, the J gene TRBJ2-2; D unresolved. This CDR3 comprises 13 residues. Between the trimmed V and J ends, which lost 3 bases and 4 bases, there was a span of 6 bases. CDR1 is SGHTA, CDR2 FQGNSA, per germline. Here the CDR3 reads CASSFPPTGELFF. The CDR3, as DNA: TGTGCCAGCAGCTTCCCCCCCACCGGGGAGCTGTTTTTT.

The CDR3 coding sequence is TGCAGTGCTGCCCTGGCTAGCGGGGGTCACGAGCAGTACTTC. Its protein is CSAALASGGHEQYF. This sequence joins TRBV20-1 and TRBJ2-7, with TRBD2 identical over 10 bases. CDR3 length: 14 residues. CDR1 is DFQATT and CDR2 is SNEGSKA in the germline V gene (reference sequence). V was pared by 5 bases and J by 5 bases, with 9 bases of the junction left unmatched.

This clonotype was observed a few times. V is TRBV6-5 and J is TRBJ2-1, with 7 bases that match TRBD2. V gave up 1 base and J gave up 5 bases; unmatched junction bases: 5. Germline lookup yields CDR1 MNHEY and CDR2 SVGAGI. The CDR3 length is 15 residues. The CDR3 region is CASSYFGGRHNEQFF. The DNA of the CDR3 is TGTGCCAGCAGTTACTTCGGGGGGAGACACAATGAGCAGTTCTTC.

The CDR3 loop reads CASSFLAGAYTDTQYF. The CDR3 bases are TGTGCCAGCAGCTTCCTAGCGGGGGCCTACACAGATACGCAGTATTTT. The chain carries TRBV11-2 and TRBJ2-3; 10 bases agree with TRBD2. From germline, CDR1 is SGHAT and CDR2 FQNNGV. Trimming took 3 bases from V and 2 from J; bases not matched to a gene: 5. This CDR3 has 16 amino acids.

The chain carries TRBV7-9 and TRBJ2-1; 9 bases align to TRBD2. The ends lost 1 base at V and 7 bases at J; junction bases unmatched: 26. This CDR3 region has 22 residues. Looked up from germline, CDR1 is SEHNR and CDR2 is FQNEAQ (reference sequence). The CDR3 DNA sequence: TGTGCCAGCAGCTTAGTGGTCTTCCGTCGGGTTAGCGGGGGCCAAATCGTGAATGAGCAGTTCTTC. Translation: CASSLVVFRRVSGGQIVNEQFF.